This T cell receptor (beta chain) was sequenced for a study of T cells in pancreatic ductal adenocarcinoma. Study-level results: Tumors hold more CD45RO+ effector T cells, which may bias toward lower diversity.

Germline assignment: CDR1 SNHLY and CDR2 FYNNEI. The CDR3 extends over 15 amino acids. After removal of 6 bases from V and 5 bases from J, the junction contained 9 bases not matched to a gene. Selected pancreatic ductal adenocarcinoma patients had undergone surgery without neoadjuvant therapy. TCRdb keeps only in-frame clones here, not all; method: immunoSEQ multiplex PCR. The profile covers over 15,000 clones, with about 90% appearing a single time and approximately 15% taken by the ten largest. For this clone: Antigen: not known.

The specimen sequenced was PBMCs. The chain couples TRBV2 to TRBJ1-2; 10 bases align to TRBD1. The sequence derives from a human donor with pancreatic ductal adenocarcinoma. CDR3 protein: CASRQPGQGPYGYTF. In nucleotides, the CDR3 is TGTGCCAGCAGACAACCGGGACAGGGGCCTTATGGCTACACCTTC.